The clone carrying this T cell receptor (beta chain) was detected a few times. Its antigen is undetermined. Sequenced by immunoSEQ multiplex PCR; TCRdb stores in-frame clones only, minus some. This sample has approximately 2,100 clones; approximately 20% occur once, and the top ten carry 9.5% to 12%. The data were obtained in a study of T cells in localized non-small cell lung cancer. Notes on the study in general: Adjacent uninvolved lung tissue had the highest T cell clonality, exceeding tumor. Adjacent lung held a median approximately 50 of the top 100 tumor clones.

The sample here was lung tumor tissue, taken before any cancer treatment. The sequence was collected from a man aged 40-75 years with stage I squamous cell lung carcinoma.

CDR3 protein: CASSYSGQSTDTQYF. The CDR3 nucleotides read TGTGCCAGCAGTTACTCTGGACAGTCCACAGATACGCAGTATTTT. J is TRBJ2-3 and V is TRBV6-8; possibly TRBD1 for D (6 bases). Germline CDR1 MNHGY, CDR2 SAAAGT. This CDR3 region has 15 residues. Deletions cut 0 bases from V and 2 bases from J, with 9 bases between.